This TCR beta chain originates from a study of blood T cell repertoires in COVID-19. The wider study: Samples of COVID-19 (acute and convalescent) were obtained from the United States, Italy and Spain.

Assay used: immunoSEQ multiplex PCR; TCRdb lists only in-frame clones, some missing. The sample has more than 110,000 clones, more than 80% seen once. This CDR3 spans 18 amino acids. The sequenced material came from PBMCs or T cells enriched from blood (not recorded which). The chain links TRBV12-2 to TRBJ1-2; no check of the table's D call, TRBD1, against the DNA was made. TRBV12-2 is classified as a pseudogene. The TCR originated in a woman between 18 and 30 years old who had been exposed to COVID-19. The CDR3 sequence: CASRDSLRTRTGGCGYTF. DNA of the CDR3: TGTGCAAGTCGCGACTCCTTACGAACCCGGACAGGGGGCTGTGGCTACACCTTC.